This is a list of T cell receptor beta chains from one sample in a study of STAT5B mutations in CD4+ large granular lymphocyte leukemia. Generated by immunoSEQ multiplex PCR, the TCRdb table keeps only in-frame clones and is missing some. The repertoire holds about 35,000 clones, with approximately 67% as singletons. Sequenced sample: CD4+ T cells from blood buffy coats. The receptor set was obtained from a human donor in good health. CDR3s include the opening cysteine and the closing phenylalanine or tryptophan. The D gene is left open where the match is weak. Not all rows give a size; the values are once, few, many and, for expanded clones, a class.

cdr3_length: 14
j_call: TRBJ1-6
v_call: TRBV19
d_call: -
clone_size: few
cdr3_nt: TGTGCCACCACCGGGCCCGCACCCGGTTCACCCCTCCACTTT
cdr3_aa: CATTGPAPGSPLHF

cdr3_length: 16
j_call: TRBJ2-5
v_call: TRBV6-1
d_call: TRBD2
clone_size: -
cdr3_nt: TGTGCCAGCAGTGAACGGCTAGCGGGGGGGCAAGAGACCCAGTACTTC
cdr3_aa: CASSERLAGGQETQYF

cdr3_length: 15
j_call: TRBJ2-3
v_call: TRBV6-6
d_call: -
clone_size: -
cdr3_nt: TGTGCCAGCAGGCTCGAGGGCCGGGAGACAGATACGCAGTATTTT
cdr3_aa: CASRLEGRETDTQYF

cdr3_length: 15
j_call: TRBJ2-3
v_call: TRBV18
d_call: -
clone_size: -
cdr3_nt: TGTGCCAGCTCACCAGAGATGAACAGGGCAGATACGCAGTATTTT
cdr3_aa: CASSPEMNRADTQYF

cdr3_length: 14
j_call: TRBJ2-3
v_call: TRBV6-4
d_call: TRBD2
clone_size: -
cdr3_nt: TGTGCCAGCAGTGAGCGGGGGGGCCGGGATACGCAGTATTTT
cdr3_aa: CASSERGGRDTQYF

cdr3_length: 17
j_call: TRBJ1-2
v_call: TRBV15
d_call: -
clone_size: -
cdr3_nt: TGTGCCACCAGCAGAGATGGGGCGGGGTACGGGGACTATGGCTACACCTTC
cdr3_aa: CATSRDGAGYGDYGYTF

cdr3_length: 12
j_call: TRBJ2-3
v_call: TRBV5-6
d_call: -
clone_size: -
cdr3_nt: TGTGCCAGCAGGCTTAGCACAGATACGCAGTATTTT
cdr3_aa: CASRLSTDTQYF

cdr3_length: 18
j_call: TRBJ1-1
v_call: TRBV4-3
d_call: -
clone_size: -
cdr3_nt: TGCGCCAGCAGCCAAGGAATACCCACAGGGCGAGGTGTGACTGAAGCTTTCTTT
cdr3_aa: CASSQGIPTGRGVTEAFF

cdr3_length: 13
j_call: TRBJ2-3
v_call: TRBV18
d_call: -
clone_size: -
cdr3_nt: TGTGCCAGCTCACCACTGGGCACAGATACGCAGTATTTT
cdr3_aa: CASSPLGTDTQYF

cdr3_length: 14
j_call: TRBJ1-3
v_call: TRBV19
d_call: TRBD1
clone_size: few
cdr3_nt: TGTGCCAGTAGTCCTGACAGGGCTGGAAACACCATATATTTT
cdr3_aa: CASSPDRAGNTIYF

cdr3_length: 15
j_call: TRBJ1-5
v_call: TRBV5-8
d_call: -
clone_size: few
cdr3_nt: TGTGCCAGCAGCTTTGACATCGCCAGCAATCAGCCCCAGCATTTT
cdr3_aa: CASSFDIASNQPQHF

cdr3_length: 14
j_call: TRBJ1-2
v_call: TRBV14
d_call: TRBD1
clone_size: few
cdr3_nt: TGTGCCAGCAGCCCCGGACAGGGCGGCTATGGCTACACCTTC
cdr3_aa: CASSPGQGGYGYTF

cdr3_length: 13
j_call: TRBJ2-2
v_call: TRBV5-4
d_call: TRBD2
clone_size: few
cdr3_nt: TGTGCCGTTGGGGGGGCGAACACCGGGGAGCTGTTTTTT
cdr3_aa: CAVGGANTGELFF

cdr3_length: 16
j_call: TRBJ1-3
v_call: TRBV4-2
d_call: TRBD1
clone_size: -
cdr3_nt: TGTGCCAGCAGCTCCCGGACAGGCAGCTCTGGAAACACCATATATTTT
cdr3_aa: CASSSRTGSSGNTIYF

cdr3_length: 16
j_call: TRBJ2-1
v_call: TRBV6-1
d_call: TRBD1
clone_size: once
cdr3_nt: TGTGCCAGCAGTGGCTTCCGACAGGGGTTCGACAATGAGCAGTTCTTC
cdr3_aa: CASSGFRQGFDNEQFF

cdr3_length: 16
j_call: TRBJ2-3
v_call: TRBV7-3
d_call: TRBD1
clone_size: few
cdr3_nt: TGTGCCAGCAGCTCCGGACAGGGGGCTGCGGCGGATACGCAGTATTTT
cdr3_aa: CASSSGQGAAADTQYF

cdr3_length: 18
j_call: TRBJ2-1
v_call: TRBV11-3
d_call: TRBD2
clone_size: -
cdr3_nt: TGTGCCAGCAGCTTAGAGGGGTCTAGCGGGGGGTCCTACAATGAGCAGTTCTTC
cdr3_aa: CASSLEGSSGGSYNEQFF

cdr3_length: 15
j_call: TRBJ1-1
v_call: TRBV7-9
d_call: TRBD1
clone_size: -
cdr3_nt: TGTGCCAGCAGCACCGATGGACAGGGGTCCACTGAAGCTTTCTTT
cdr3_aa: CASSTDGQGSTEAFF

cdr3_length: 14
j_call: TRBJ2-3
v_call: TRBV18
d_call: -
clone_size: once
cdr3_nt: TGTGCCAGCTCATTCGCGGGACCCCCAGATACGCAGTATTTT
cdr3_aa: CASSFAGPPDTQYF

cdr3_length: 16
j_call: TRBJ1-1
v_call: TRBV5-1
d_call: TRBD1
clone_size: -
cdr3_nt: TGCGCCAGCAGCTTGGGGCCCCAGGGGGCGGCCTCTGAAGCTTTCTTT
cdr3_aa: CASSLGPQGAASEAFF

cdr3_length: 15
j_call: TRBJ2-7
v_call: TRBV4-1
d_call: -
clone_size: -
cdr3_nt: TGCGCCAGCAGCCAGATCCGAGCATCAGGGAGCGAGCAGTACTTC
cdr3_aa: CASSQIRASGSEQYF

cdr3_length: 16
j_call: TRBJ1-6
v_call: TRBV4-3
d_call: TRBD1
clone_size: -
cdr3_nt: TGCGCCAGCAGCCAAGATCCGACAGGGGTTAATTCACCCCTCCACTTT
cdr3_aa: CASSQDPTGVNSPLHF

cdr3_length: 13
j_call: TRBJ2-1
v_call: TRBV6-5
d_call: -
clone_size: -
cdr3_nt: TGTGCCAGCAGTTACACCCTGTGGGATGAGCAGTTCTTC
cdr3_aa: CASSYTLWDEQFF

cdr3_length: 14
j_call: TRBJ2-3
v_call: TRBV2
d_call: -
clone_size: once
cdr3_nt: TGTGCCACCGCTCTGGGACTCCACTCAGATACGCAGTATTTT
cdr3_aa: CATALGLHSDTQYF

cdr3_length: 14
j_call: TRBJ2-6
v_call: TRBV6-1
d_call: -
clone_size: -
cdr3_nt: TGTGCCGGCGGGACAGACTCTGGGGCCAACGTCCTGACTTTC
cdr3_aa: CAGGTDSGANVLTF

cdr3_length: 17
j_call: TRBJ1-2
v_call: TRBV19
d_call: TRBD1
clone_size: -
cdr3_nt: TGTGCCAGTAGTATCGGGGGACAGGGGGCGCGAAACTATGGCTACACCTTC
cdr3_aa: CASSIGGQGARNYGYTF

cdr3_length: 15
j_call: TRBJ2-3
v_call: TRBV5-1
d_call: TRBD2
clone_size: -
cdr3_nt: TGCGCCAGCAAGGCTAGCGGGGAACGGGCAGATACGCAGTATTTT
cdr3_aa: CASKASGERADTQYF

cdr3_length: 15
j_call: TRBJ2-3
v_call: TRBV5-1
d_call: -
clone_size: -
cdr3_nt: TGCGCCAGCAGCCCCGCTTTGGGCCTCTCAGATACGCAGTATTTT
cdr3_aa: CASSPALGLSDTQYF

cdr3_length: 13
j_call: TRBJ2-7
v_call: TRBV7-6
d_call: -
clone_size: -
cdr3_nt: TGTGCCAGCAGCCAAATGGCCGCCTACGAGCAGTACTTC
cdr3_aa: CASSQMAAYEQYF

cdr3_length: 15
j_call: TRBJ1-2
v_call: TRBV7-2
d_call: -
clone_size: few
cdr3_nt: TGTGCCAGCAGCCAGGGACGGGGCTTGAACTATGGCTACACCTTC
cdr3_aa: CASSQGRGLNYGYTF

cdr3_length: 15
j_call: TRBJ1-5
v_call: TRBV19
d_call: -
clone_size: -
cdr3_nt: TGTGCCAGTAGTATGATGGGGGGGGCAGGTCAGCCCCAGCATTTT
cdr3_aa: CASSMMGGAGQPQHF

cdr3_length: 14
j_call: TRBJ2-7
v_call: TRBV11-3
d_call: -
clone_size: -
cdr3_nt: TGTGCCAGCAGCTTAGGTATTACAGGGAACGAGCAGTACTTC
cdr3_aa: CASSLGITGNEQYF

cdr3_length: 16
j_call: TRBJ1-3
v_call: TRBV7-8
d_call: -
clone_size: -
cdr3_nt: TGTGCCAGCAGCTCAAGCAAGGGCAGCTCTGGAAACACCATATATTTT
cdr3_aa: CASSSSKGSSGNTIYF

cdr3_length: 11
j_call: TRBJ2-5
v_call: TRBV10-2
d_call: -
clone_size: -
cdr3_nt: TGCGCCAGCAGTGAGGTCGGGACCCAGTACTTC
cdr3_aa: CASSEVGTQYF

cdr3_length: 18
j_call: TRBJ2-5
v_call: TRBV9
d_call: TRBD1
clone_size: few
cdr3_nt: TGTGCCAGCAGCGTAGCCTCCCCCGCAGACAGGGCTTTGGAGACCCAGTACTTC
cdr3_aa: CASSVASPADRALETQYF

cdr3_length: 14
j_call: TRBJ1-2
v_call: TRBV11-2
d_call: -
clone_size: few
cdr3_nt: TGTGCCAGCAGCTTGGAAGGGGACGGCTATGGCTACACCTTC
cdr3_aa: CASSLEGDGYGYTF

cdr3_length: 15
j_call: TRBJ1-5
v_call: TRBV7-9
d_call: TRBD1
clone_size: -
cdr3_nt: TGTGCCAGCAGCCAGGGACAGGGTGAGGGACAGCCCCAGCATTTT
cdr3_aa: CASSQGQGEGQPQHF

cdr3_length: 14
j_call: TRBJ2-3
v_call: TRBV11-3
d_call: -
clone_size: -
cdr3_nt: TGTGCCAGCAGCCTCGGGGGATTTACAGATACGCAGTATTTT
cdr3_aa: CASSLGGFTDTQYF

cdr3_length: 13
j_call: TRBJ1-4
v_call: TRBV19
d_call: -
clone_size: few
cdr3_nt: TGTGCCAGTAGTACTGTAGGGGGTGAAAAACTGTTTTTT
cdr3_aa: CASSTVGGEKLFF

cdr3_length: 13
j_call: TRBJ1-3
v_call: TRBV19
d_call: TRBD1
clone_size: -
cdr3_nt: TGTGCCAGTGGACAGGGGACTGGAAACACCATATATTTT
cdr3_aa: CASGQGTGNTIYF

cdr3_length: 12
j_call: TRBJ2-7
v_call: TRBV11-2
d_call: -
clone_size: few
cdr3_nt: TGTGCCAGCAGCATGGCATCCTACGAGCAGTACTTC
cdr3_aa: CASSMASYEQYF

cdr3_length: 18
j_call: TRBJ2-1
v_call: TRBV18
d_call: TRBD2
clone_size: -
cdr3_nt: TGTGCCAGCTCACTAAGGACTAGCGGGGCGAGCTCCTACAATGAGCAGTTCTTC
cdr3_aa: CASSLRTSGASSYNEQFF

cdr3_length: 11
j_call: TRBJ2-7
v_call: TRBV20-1
d_call: -
clone_size: -
cdr3_nt: TGCAGTGCAGAGCGGCATCCCGAGCAGTACTTC
cdr3_aa: CSAERHPEQYF

cdr3_length: 15
j_call: TRBJ1-2
v_call: TRBV11-2
d_call: -
clone_size: once
cdr3_nt: TGTGCCAGCAGCAACCTCGCCGGGACCTCGGGAGGCTACACCTTC
cdr3_aa: CASSNLAGTSGGYTF

cdr3_length: 17
j_call: TRBJ1-5
v_call: TRBV18
d_call: -
clone_size: -
cdr3_nt: TGTGCCAGCTCACCACCGATGGGACACAGCCGTGATTCGCCCCAGCATTTT
cdr3_aa: CASSPPMGHSRDSPQHF

cdr3_length: 13
j_call: TRBJ1-2
v_call: TRBV6-1
d_call: -
clone_size: -
cdr3_nt: TGTGCCAGCAGCGTGGGTTATAACTATGGCTACACCTTC
cdr3_aa: CASSVGYNYGYTF

cdr3_length: 16
j_call: TRBJ2-3
v_call: TRBV27
d_call: -
clone_size: -
cdr3_nt: TGTGCCAGCAGTTTGATCGGGACCCCTAGCACAGATACGCAGTATTTT
cdr3_aa: CASSLIGTPSTDTQYF

cdr3_length: 11
j_call: TRBJ1-1
v_call: TRBV6-6
d_call: -
clone_size: -
cdr3_nt: TGTGCCAGCAGTTACGTCGGGGAAGCTTTCTTT
cdr3_aa: CASSYVGEAFF